This TCR beta chain was obtained from a study of blood T cell repertoires in COVID-19. Study information: There were acute and convalescent COVID-19 samples, and they came from the United States, Italy and Spain. T cells, B-cell-depleted T cells, or PBMCs provided the cDNA or gDNA that served as material.

Everyone who took part was roughly 18 to 89 years old, and they came from 20 to 25 US areas. Categorization into cohorts depended on clinical history that participants reported. The CDR3 totals 12 residues. The V end was cut by 3 bases, the J end by 4 bases, with 6 bases between. CDR1 is SEHNR and CDR2 is FQNEAQ in the germline V gene (reference sequence). Generated by immunoSEQ multiplex PCR, the TCRdb table keeps only in-frame clones and is missing some. Found here are about 160,000 clones, roughly nine tenths of them singletons; the top ten hold roughly 7.3%. The clonotype originates from a woman aged 50 to 60 who had recovered from COVID-19. The chain carries TRBV7-9 and TRBJ1-2; possible D gene TRBD1, 5 bases. The specimen sequenced was PBMCs or T cells enriched from blood (not recorded which). DNA for the CDR3: TGTGCCAGCAGCTTCCAGGGCTATGGCTACACCTTC. Amino acids: CASSFQGYGYTF.